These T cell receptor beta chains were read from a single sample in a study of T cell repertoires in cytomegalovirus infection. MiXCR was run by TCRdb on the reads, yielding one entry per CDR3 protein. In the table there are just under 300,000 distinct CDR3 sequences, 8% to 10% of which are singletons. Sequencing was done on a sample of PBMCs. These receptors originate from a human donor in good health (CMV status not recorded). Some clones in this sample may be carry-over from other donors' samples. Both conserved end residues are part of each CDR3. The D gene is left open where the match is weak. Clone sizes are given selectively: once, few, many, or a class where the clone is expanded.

CDR3 DNA: TGCAGCGTTGGTGAACAAGAGACCCAGTACTTC; CDR3 protein: CSVGEQETQYF; V gene: TRBV29-1; D gene: -; J gene: TRBJ2-5; clone size: -
CDR3 DNA: TGTGCCAGCAGGGGGACAGGGCCCTTTCAGCCCCAGCATTTT; CDR3 protein: CASRGTGPFQPQHF; V gene: TRBV6-1; D gene: TRBD1; J gene: TRBJ1-5; clone size: many
CDR3 DNA: TGTGCCAGCAGCTTATCGTTGGAGCAGTACTTC; CDR3 protein: CASSLSLEQYF; V gene: TRBV7-9; D gene: -; J gene: TRBJ2-7; clone size: -
CDR3 DNA: TGTGCCAGCAGCTACTCGTCATTGGATGAGCAGTTCTTC; CDR3 protein: CASSYSSLDEQFF; V gene: TRBV11-3; D gene: -; J gene: TRBJ2-1; clone size: many
CDR3 DNA: TGTGCCAGCAGTTTCCGGGACAGAGATGAAGCTTTCTTT; CDR3 protein: CASSFRDRDEAFF; V gene: TRBV28; D gene: TRBD1; J gene: TRBJ1-1; clone size: many
CDR3 DNA: TGTGCCAGCAGCCCCGGACAGTCTGGCGGCTACACCTTC; CDR3 protein: CASSPGQSGGYTF; V gene: TRBV7-2; D gene: -; J gene: TRBJ1-2; clone size: many
CDR3 DNA: TGTGCCAGCAGTCCGGGACAGGGGGTCTCACCCCTCCACTTT; CDR3 protein: CASSPGQGVSPLHF; V gene: TRBV28; D gene: TRBD1; J gene: TRBJ1-6; clone size: many
CDR3 DNA: TGCGCCAGCAACAATATAGGGAGCCAGCCCCAGCATTTT; CDR3 protein: CASNNIGSQPQHF; V gene: TRBV10-2; D gene: -; J gene: TRBJ1-5; clone size: many
CDR3 DNA: TGTGCCACCTGCACAGGGGATAGCAATCAGCCCCAGCATTTT; CDR3 protein: CATCTGDSNQPQHF; V gene: TRBV10-3; D gene: TRBD1; J gene: TRBJ1-5; clone size: many
CDR3 DNA: TGTGCCAGCAGCTTGGGGACAGGGCCTACCTGGGGGGAAAAACTGTTTTTT; CDR3 protein: CASSLGTGPTWGEKLFF; V gene: TRBV7-2; D gene: TRBD1; J gene: TRBJ1-4; clone size: few